The 23 T cell receptor beta chains below come from one sample, sequenced in a study of blood T cell repertoires in COVID-19. Sequencing was performed with immunoSEQ multiplex PCR; in TCRdb, only in-frame clones are kept and a portion is missing. The repertoire holds 150,000 to 200,000 clones, over 70% seen once, with around 16% in the top ten. Sequencing was performed on peripheral blood. These receptors were taken from a man in his sixties with active or convalescent COVID-19.

The chain couples TRBV28 to TRBJ1-1; D gene unclear. From germline, CDR1 is MDHEN and CDR2 SYDVKM. V gave up 2 bases and J gave up 3 bases, with 16 bases separating them. This CDR3 spans 16 amino acids. CDR3 coding DNA: TGTGCCAGCAGTTTAGTATTGGGCGCCGGGGACACTGAAGCTTTCTTT. Translating gives CASSLVLGAGDTEAFF.

V usage is TRBV11-1 and J usage is TRBJ1-6; tentatively, D is TRBD1 (5 bases). CDR1 SGHAT and CDR2 FQDESV come from the germline V gene (reference sequence). This CDR3 contains 15 residues. V lost 5 bases and J 6 bases, leaving 14 bases between the germline ends. The CDR3 DNA follows: TGTGCCAGCAGCCTCTCATGGGGCCGTAATTCACCCCTCCACTTT. This codes for CASSLSWGRNSPLHF.

The CDR3 sequence is CAWSKGGANVLTF. DNA of the CDR3: TGTGCCTGGAGTAAGGGGGGGGCCAACGTCCTGACTTTC. V usage is TRBV30 and J usage is TRBJ2-6; tentative D call: TRBD1 (5 bases). V gave up 2 bases and J gave up 4 bases, with 6 bases separating them. The germline gives CDR1 GTSNPN, CDR2 SVGIG (reference sequence). The CDR3 covers 13 residues.

This chain connects TRBV5-5 to TRBJ2-2; D possibly corresponds to TRBD2 (5 bases). CDR1 SGHKS and CDR2 YYEKEE come from the germline V gene (reference sequence). The CDR3 is 15 amino acids. V was trimmed by 0 bases and J by 8 bases, leaving 14 bases between them. The CDR3 protein is CASSLVVGVGGELFF. The CDR3 DNA follows: TGTGCCAGCAGCTTGGTGGTCGGGGTAGGAGGGGAGCTGTTTTTT.

Regarding this clone: Mismatch with germline at one junction end may stem from a read error. This chain uses TRBV27 with TRBJ2-3, with 8 bases aligning to TRBD2. Germline CDR1 and CDR2: MNHEY and SMNVEV (reference sequence). The CDR3 extends over 14 amino acids. This chain's CDR3 is CASNLAGTTDTQYF. CDR3 nucleotides: TGTGCCAGCAATTTAGCGGGAACCACAGATACGCAGTATTTT.

V is TRBV6-6 and J is TRBJ1-4, with D tentatively TRBD1 (5 bases). The CDR3 sequence is 12 residues long. V was cut by 7 bases and J by 7 bases, with 10 bases left in between. Germline V gene data show CDR1 as MNHNY and CDR2 as SVGAGI (reference sequence). This CDR3 reads CASNYGGEKLFF. The CDR3 nucleotides are TGTGCCAGCAACTACGGGGGTGAAAAACTGTTTTTT.

The V gene is TRBV10-3, the J gene TRBJ2-1, with 12 bases identical to TRBD1. The V and J ends lost 7 bases and 9 bases, in that order; junction bases with no gene match: 10. The CDR3 runs 15 residues. Germline-derived CDR1 and CDR2 are ENHRY and SYGVKD. The CDR3 region is CAIMAGGQGASEQFF. The DNA of the CDR3 is TGTGCCATCATGGCGGGGGGACAGGGGGCGAGTGAGCAGTTCTTC.

This clone was seen a handful of times. The genes are TRBV5-1 and TRBJ2-1; TRBD1 aligns across 9 bases. This CDR3 is 14 amino acids long. CDR1 and CDR2 from the germline V gene are SGHRS and YFSETQ. J lost 9 bases, V lost 2 bases, and 6 bases had no gene match. The CDR3 region has the DNA TGCGCCAGCAGCTTTAACAGGGGGCAAGGTGAGCAGTTCTTC. Its translation is CASSFNRGQGEQFF.

The chain employs TRBV2 and TRBJ2-1; 7 bases are shared with TRBD1. V was pared by 5 bases and J by 6 bases, with 7 bases of the junction left unmatched. The germline V gene has CDR1 SNHLY and CDR2 FYNNEI. CDR3 size: 14 residues. CDR3 amino acids: CASSNRGRGNEQFF. As DNA, the CDR3 is TGTGCCAGCAGTAACAGGGGACGGGGCAATGAGCAGTTCTTC.

This clone was detected only once. This chain joins TRBV12-3 or TRBV12-4 and TRBJ1-2; TRBD1 aligns across 7 bases. The CDR3 extends over 12 amino acids. J lost 6 bases, V lost 6 bases, and 4 bases had no gene match. The CDR3 region has the DNA TGTGCCAGCAGATCGACAGGGAATGGCTACACCTTC. It codes for CASRSTGNGYTF.

Written as DNA, the CDR3 is TGTGCCAGCCAGGGACAACTGTGGGGCTACACCTTC. Protein sequence: CASQGQLWGYTF. The chain carries TRBV25-1 and TRBJ1-2; maybe TRBD1 (6 bases). Germline V gene lookup returns CDR1 MGHDK and CDR2 SYGVNS. V lost 8 bases, J lost 8 bases, and 15 bases lay in between. This CDR3 is 12 amino acids long.

The CDR3 DNA is TGTGCCAGCAGTTACGCAGACAGGGTAAGGCAGCCCCAGCATTTT. Translating it yields CASSYADRVRQPQHF. This chain uses TRBV6-6 with TRBJ1-5, with 7 bases that match TRBD1. V lost 2 bases, J lost 7 bases, and 8 bases stayed unmatched. CDR1 and CDR2 (germline): MNHNY, SVGAGI (reference sequence). This CDR3 region has 15 residues.

This clone was observed a single time. The V gene is TRBV24-1, the J gene TRBJ2-5; 7 nucleotides match TRBD2. The CDR3 sequence is 15 residues long. The ends lost 7 bases at V and 1 base at J; junction bases unmatched: 8. The germline CDR1 and CDR2 sequences are KGHDR and SFDVKD. CDR3 DNA: TGTGCCACCAGCGACCCCGGGACTACCCAAGAGACCCAGTACTTC. Protein: CATSDPGTTQETQYF.

V usage is TRBV29-1 and J usage is TRBJ1-3; a possible D gene is TRBD1 (5 bases). Per germline, CDR1 SQVTM and CDR2 ANQGSEA. This CDR3 contains 13 residues. V was cut by 4 bases and J by 4 bases, with 11 bases left in between. The CDR3: CSVAGMFGNTIYF. Written as DNA, the CDR3 is TGCAGCGTTGCAGGGATGTTCGGAAACACCATATATTTT.

This chain joins TRBV7-8 and TRBJ1-5; weak D call: TRBD1 (5 bases). Deletions cut 6 bases from V and 5 bases from J, with 17 bases between. The CDR3 contains 15 residues. Per germline, CDR1 SGHVS and CDR2 FQNEAQ. The CDR3 reads CASRRGHLADQPQHF. The CDR3 region has the DNA TGTGCCAGCAGAAGGGGCCACTTGGCCGATCAGCCCCAGCATTTT.

This clone has only a few counts. The chain links TRBV7-3 to TRBJ2-3, with 7 positions matching TRBD2. V shed 5 bases, J shed 0 bases, and the junction held 8 bases outside the gene matches. Looked up from germline, CDR1 is SGHTA and CDR2 is FQGTGA. There are 16 residues in the CDR3. The CDR3 loop is CASSHTTSASTDTQYF. Written as DNA, the CDR3 is TGTGCCAGCAGCCATACTACTAGCGCCAGCACAGATACGCAGTATTTT.

This clone has just a few counts. V gene TRBV29-1 combines with J gene TRBJ2-7; D is perhaps TRBD2 (6 bases). Germline CDR1 reads SQVTM; CDR2 reads ANQGSEA. This CDR3 region has 15 residues. Trimming pared 6 bases from V and 3 bases from J, leaving 21 bases between. CDR3 coding DNA: TGCAGCGTGGTCCCCTACGGGACTCCGCTCTACGAGCAGTACTTC. This encodes CSVVPYGTPLYEQYF.

Here the CDR3 reads CASGKEQGANWGEGSTQYF. The CDR3 DNA reads TGCGCCAGCGGCAAGGAACAGGGGGCGAATTGGGGCGAGGGTAGTACGCAGTATTTT. V gene TRBV5-1 combines with J gene TRBJ2-3; 9 nucleotides align to TRBD1. The CDR3 totals 19 residues. Germline CDR1 is SGHRS and CDR2 is YFSETQ. V lost 7 bases and J lost 8; bases outside the gene matches: 26.

The chain carries TRBV6-6 and TRBJ1-1; 8 bases match TRBD1. Germline values: CDR1 MNHNY, CDR2 SVGAGI (reference sequence). V was pared by 5 bases and J by 6 bases, with 8 bases of the junction left unmatched. This CDR3 contains 14 residues. As DNA, the CDR3 is TGTGCCAGCAGTCATACAGGGGGTAAGGCTGAAGCTTTCTTT. It yields the protein CASSHTGGKAEAFF.

This clone has a single count. V gene TRBV4-1 combines with J gene TRBJ2-1, with TRBD2 matching 10 bases. J lost 7 bases, V lost 3 bases, and 21 bases had no gene match. The germline V gene encodes CDR1 MGHRA and CDR2 YSYEKL. The length of the CDR3 is 20 residues. CDR3 sequence reads: CASSHPGLGFSGRRRNEQFF. The CDR3 nucleotides are TGCGCCAGCAGCCATCCTGGATTAGGGTTTAGCGGGAGGCGGAGAAATGAGCAGTTCTTC.

The genes are TRBV5-6 and TRBJ2-5, with 8 nucleotides matching TRBD2. CDR1 and CDR2 from the germline V gene are SGHDT and YYEEEE. There are 14 residues in the CDR3. V was clipped by 4 bases and J by 7 bases; unmatched bases: 9. CDR3 DNA sequence: TGTGCCAGCAGCCTTGGACTAGCCCCAGGGACCCAGTACTTC. It is translated as CASSLGLAPGTQYF.

This clone was observed a handful of times. The chain combines TRBV30 with TRBJ1-1; D possibly corresponds to TRBD1 (6 bases). Trimming stripped 8 bases from V and 0 bases from J, with 22 bases between. Looked up from germline, CDR1 is GTSNPN and CDR2 is SVGIG (reference sequence). This CDR3 is built from 16 residues. Here the CDR3 DNA reads TGTGCCGGGATCCATAAGCTCGGGACATTGAACACTGAAGCTTTCTTT. This codes for CAGIHKLGTLNTEAFF. Full variable domain (outside the CDR3, taken from reference TRBV30 and TRBJ1-1): SQTIHQWPATLVQPVGSPLSLECTVEGTSNPNLYWYRQAAGRGLQLLFYSVGIGQISSEVPQNLSASRPQDRQFILSSKKLLLSDSGFYLCAGIHKLGTLNTEAFFGQGTRLTVV.

The chain recombines TRBV6-5 with TRBJ2-3; D not resolved. The germline V gene has CDR1 MNHEY and CDR2 SVGAGI. There are 14 residues in the CDR3. Trimming stripped 1 base from V and 5 bases from J, with 10 bases between. The CDR3 DNA sequence: TGTGCCAGCAGTTACTTTGTTGGCGGAGATACGCAGTATTTT. Residues: CASSYFVGGDTQYF.